This record concerns one T cell receptor beta chain sequence. Clones were read by immunoSEQ multiplex PCR, and TCRdb kept only the in-frame ones, dropping some. The table lists roughly 1,100,000 clones, about 75% of them singletons. Trimming removed 8 bases from V and 0 bases from J, with 17 bases in between. Germline V lookup: CDR1 GTSNPN, CDR2 SVGIG (reference sequence). CDR3 length equals 15 residues. The sample belongs to a study of shared clonotypes between healthy human individuals. V gene TRBV30 combines with J gene TRBJ2-1; D may be TRBD2 (6 bases). The receptor's source is a young man in good health. The specimen sequenced was memory CD4+ T cells sorted from blood. The subset: CD45RA-negative fraction. CDR3 loop: CATGGSGHSYNEQFF. The CDR3 DNA follows: TGTGCCACCGGAGGGAGCGGGCACTCCTACAATGAGCAGTTCTTC.